Presented here are 18 T cell receptor beta chains from one specimen sequenced in a study of cytomegalovirus exposure and HLA in healthy donors. 60 Vbeta and 13 Jbeta primers were used in PCR. Profiling relied on immunoSEQ multiplex PCR, and the TCRdb table lists in-frame clones only, not all of them. The sample carries around 93,000 clones, approximately 83% recorded once. The sequenced material came from PBMCs. These receptors were taken from a man aged 50 to 59 in good health and CMV-seronegative.

This clone has more than one count but fewer than ten. The chain joins TRBV16 to TRBJ2-6; D possibly corresponds to TRBD1 (5 bases). The CDR3 has 15 amino acids. Germline V gene sequence: CDR1 KGHSY, CDR2 FQNENV. Trimming took off 2 bases at V and 4 bases at J, with 9 bases between the two ends. The CDR3 DNA is TGTGCCAGCAGCCAAGCAGGGTACGGGGCCAACGTCCTGACTTTC. It yields the protein CASSQAGYGANVLTF.

This rearrangement joins TRBV5-4 to TRBJ2-1, with TRBD1 identical over 7 bases. This CDR3 is built from 16 residues. V shed 5 bases and J 10 bases; nucleotides not matched to a gene: 18. Germline loops: CDR1 SGHNT, CDR2 YYREEE (reference sequence). CDR3 DNA sequence: TGTGCCAGCAGTTCACGAGGGGGCGACCTGGTTGGGGAGCAGTTCTTC. Its protein product is CASSSRGGDLVGEQFF. The complete variable domain, with remaining parts taken from reference TRBV5-4 and TRBJ2-1, reads ETGVTQSPTHLIKTRGQQVTLRCSSQSGHNTVSWYQQALGQGPQFIFQYYREEENGRGNFPPRFSGLQFPNYSSELNVNALELDDSALYLCASSSRGGDLVGEQFFGPGTRLTVL.

The chain has TRBV4-3 and TRBJ2-1; 7 bases align to TRBD1. The germline CDR1 and CDR2 sequences are LGHNA and YSLEER. This CDR3 spans 13 amino acids. The J segment lost 7 bases and the V segment lost 8 bases, leaving 8 bases of the junction unmatched. This CDR3 is CASRDRMRNEQFF. The DNA of the CDR3 is TGCGCCAGCCGGGACAGAATGAGGAATGAGCAGTTCTTC.

This sequence joins TRBV2 and TRBJ2-2, with D possibly matching TRBD2 (6 bases). Trimming removed 8 bases from V and 4 bases from J, with 14 bases in between. Germline-derived CDR1 and CDR2 are SNHLY and FYNNEI. The CDR3 runs 14 residues. The CDR3 region has the DNA TGTGCCAGCGGCGGAGGGAGATCCACCGGGGAGCTGTTTTTT. Its protein is CASGGGRSTGELFF. Based on the CDR3 plus reference TRBV2 and TRBJ2-2, the full variable domain is EPEVTQTPSHQVTQMGQEVILRCVPISNHLYFYWYRQILGQKVEFLVSFYNNEISEKSEIFDDQFSVERPDGSNFTLKIRSTKLEDSAMYFCASGGGRSTGELFFGEGSRLTVL.

The rearrangement uses TRBV15 and TRBJ1-2, with D maybe TRBD1 (6 bases). V gave up 5 bases and J gave up 4 bases, with 14 bases separating them. The CDR3 has 14 amino acids. Germline V gene lookup returns CDR1 LNHNV and CDR2 YYDKDF (reference sequence). CDR3 sequence (DNA): TGTGCCACCAGCCCAAGGGGAGGGGGCTATGGCTACACCTTC. Protein product: CATSPRGGGYGYTF.

The V call is TRBV29-1, the J call TRBJ2-1; the D is unclear. Trimming shortened V by 4 bases and J by 8 bases, and 9 bases separated the two germline ends. Germline loops: CDR1 SQVTM, CDR2 ANQGSEA. This CDR3 region has 11 residues. The CDR3 DNA reads TGCAGCGTTGGATTGGAGTATGAGCAGTTCTTC. Translated: CSVGLEYEQFF.

V usage is TRBV13 and J usage is TRBJ2-2; 12 bases map to TRBD2. This CDR3 is 21 amino acids long. Germline V gives CDR1 PRHDT, CDR2 FYEKMQ (reference sequence). The V gene end was trimmed by 0 bases and the J gene end by 3 bases; junction bases not matched to a gene: 14. The CDR3 region is CASSLGVGEATSGRHTGELFF. In nucleotides, the CDR3 is TGTGCCAGCAGCTTAGGGGTCGGGGAGGCGACTAGCGGGAGACACACCGGGGAGCTGTTTTTT. Supplemented by reference TRBV13 and TRBJ2-2, the full variable domain reads AAGVIQSPRHLIKEKRETATLKCYPIPRHDTVYWYQQGPGQDPQFLISFYEKMQSDKGSIPDRFSAQQFSDYHSELNMSSLELGDSALYFCASSLGVGEATSGRHTGELFFGEGSRLTVL.

This clone was recorded a few times. This chain connects TRBV6-6 to TRBJ1-3; a possible D gene is TRBD1 (5 bases). Deletions cut 4 bases from V and 0 bases from J, with 10 bases between. Germline V gene sequence: CDR1 MNHNY, CDR2 SVGAGI (reference sequence). CDR3 length: 15 amino acids. The chain's CDR3 is CASSFGGSSGNTIYF. The CDR3 DNA reads as TGTGCCAGCAGTTTCGGGGGGAGCTCTGGAAACACCATATATTTT.

The CDR3: CASSPGDRGSADTQYF. The CDR3 DNA reads as TGTGCCAGCTCACCAGGGGACAGGGGATCGGCCGATACGCAGTATTTT. The chain couples TRBV18 to TRBJ2-3; 10 bases map to TRBD1. The germline V gene encodes CDR1 KGHSH and CDR2 LQKENI. V lost 2 bases, J lost 6 bases, and 8 bases stayed unmatched. The CDR3 runs to 16 residues.

This chain links TRBV5-1 with TRBJ2-5; 7 bases align to TRBD1. CDR1 SGHRS and CDR2 YFSETQ come from the germline V gene. With 4 bases clipped from V and 5 bases from J, the junction kept 8 bases outside the gene matches. This CDR3 region has 14 residues. The CDR3 loop is CASSRTGPPETQYF. DNA for the CDR3: TGCGCCAGCAGCAGGACAGGCCCTCCGGAGACCCAGTACTTC.

The V call is TRBV7-3, the J call TRBJ2-1; the match to TRBD2 covers 11 bases. CDR1 and CDR2 from the germline V gene are SGHTA and FQGTGA. The junction had 5 bases not matched to a gene; V was cut back by 4 bases and J by 12 bases. The CDR3 sequence is 13 residues long. CDR3: CASSSNSGGAQFF. The CDR3, as DNA: TGTGCCAGCAGCTCCAATAGCGGGGGGGCGCAGTTCTTC.

The chain carries TRBV7-2 and TRBJ1-5; no firm D call. This CDR3 comprises 12 residues. CDR1 is SGHTA and CDR2 is FQGNSA in the germline V gene. Trimming removed 3 bases at V and 3 bases at J, with 3 bases between. The CDR3 here is CASSFFNQPQHF. CDR3 nucleotides: TGTGCCAGCAGCTTCTTCAATCAGCCCCAGCATTTT.

The chain recombines TRBV4-3 with TRBJ2-1; the D gene is possibly TRBD2 (5 bases). Germline V gives CDR1 LGHNA, CDR2 YSLEER. The CDR3 is made up of 15 amino acids. V lost 0 bases, J lost 4 bases, and 10 bases lay in between. The CDR3 nucleotides read TGCGCCAGCAGCCAAGATCTTTCGGGGTACAATGAGCAGTTCTTC. Encoded protein: CASSQDLSGYNEQFF.

The genes are TRBV5-1 and TRBJ2-1, with D tentatively TRBD2 (7 bases). V dropped 0 bases and J dropped 12 bases, with 19 bases sitting between them. The germline V gene has CDR1 SGHRS and CDR2 YFSETQ. CDR3 size: 15 residues. CDR3 loop: CASSLEGGPGAGQFF. CDR3 in DNA: TGCGCCAGCAGCTTGGAGGGGGGGCCAGGGGCCGGGCAGTTCTTC.

The chain joins TRBV6-5 to TRBJ2-1, with TRBD1 matching over 9 bases. Trimming at V came to 6 bases and at J to 4 bases, leaving 7 bases not matched to a gene. The CDR3 covers 15 residues. CDR1 is MNHEY and CDR2 is SVGAGI in the germline V gene. CDR3 sequence: CASSHGQGTYNEQFF. In DNA, the CDR3 is TGTGCCAGCAGCCACGGACAGGGGACATACAATGAGCAGTTCTTC.

This chain joins TRBV19 and TRBJ2-4; 14 bases are shared with TRBD2. The junction had 8 bases not matched to a gene; V was cut back by 4 bases and J by 0 bases. The CDR3 has 19 amino acids. Germline CDR1 is LNHDA and CDR2 is SQIVND (reference sequence). This CDR3 reads CASSTRLAGGPLAKNIQYF. For the CDR3, the DNA is TGTGCCAGTAGTACCCGACTAGCGGGAGGGCCTCTAGCCAAAAACATTCAGTACTTC.

There are a few counts of this clone. The rearrangement joins TRBV15 to TRBJ2-7; the D gene is possibly TRBD2 (5 bases). This CDR3 is built from 14 residues. Trimming cost V 3 bases and J 5 bases, with 14 bases left between them. Germline V gives CDR1 LNHNV, CDR2 YYDKDF (reference sequence). CDR3 in amino acids: CATSSRGPGDEQYF. In DNA, the CDR3 is TGTGCCACCAGCAGCCGCGGGCCAGGCGACGAGCAGTACTTC.

The chain employs TRBV19 and TRBJ2-1; 8 bases match TRBD1. V lost 6 bases to trimming and J lost 5 bases; unmatched junction nucleotides: 6. Germline CDR1 and CDR2: LNHDA and SQIVND (reference sequence). This CDR3 contains 14 residues. The CDR3 region is CASSLQGGDNEQFF. The CDR3, as DNA: TGTGCCAGTAGCTTACAGGGGGGTGACAATGAGCAGTTCTTC.